The T cell receptor (beta chain) described here comes from a study of cytomegalovirus exposure and HLA in healthy donors. It was with 60 Vbeta and 13 Jbeta primers that the PCR ran. Generated by immunoSEQ multiplex PCR, the TCRdb table keeps only in-frame clones and is missing some. The sample carries over 85,000 clones, about 80% recorded once. J was trimmed by 3 bases and V by 1 base; bases with no gene match: 4. The CDR3 extends over 15 amino acids. Germline values: CDR1 SGDLS, CDR2 YYNGEE. This clone was counted between two and nine times. The antigen remains undetermined. The same CDR3 arises from other DNA sequences in this sample as well. Study-level points and caveats: TCR beta V segments were, for the most part, productive about 87% or about 30% of the time in an earlier analysis. In a later analysis, HLA-associated TCR beta chains were more clonally expanded than equally common others.

The sequencing sample was made of PBMCs. This TCR came from a man aged 40-55 years in good health and CMV-seronegative. The V gene is TRBV9, the J gene TRBJ1-5; TRBD1 aligns across 7 bases. This CDR3 is CASSVTGEDNQPQHF. CDR3 nucleotides: TGTGCCAGCAGCGTAACAGGGGAGGACAATCAGCCCCAGCATTTT.